This TCR beta chain was sequenced in a study of T-cell memory formation after mild COVID-19. Findings and caveats of the study: CD4+ contracting clones were found mainly in CM and EM, and CD8+ ones in EMRA. There was a balanced CD4/CD8 profile in clones contracting day 15 to 85, and later expanders leaned CD4+. Some clones that responded were present in memory (sampled pre-infection), which suggests cross-reactive memory joined.

This CDR3 region has 11 residues. Trimming removed 8 bases at V and 0 bases at J, with 5 bases between. Germline V gene data show CDR1 as MDHEN and CDR2 as SYDVKM. TCRdb re-called the 5' RACE reads with MiXCR, one entry per CDR3 protein. The repertoire consists of approximately 210,000 distinct CDR3 sequences, with 8% to 11% occurring once and the leading ten covering under 3.5%. This clonotype turned up a few times. Its antigen is undetermined. V and J are TRBV28 and TRBJ2-7; either TRBD1 or TRBD2 may fit D (5 bases each). Sequencing input: PBMCs or a T cell subset sorted from them (not recorded which). This sequence was found in a man aged 18-30 years who had mild COVID-19 (a few samples of this study predate the infection). Cell type and time point are not known. CDR3 sequence reads: CASGTSYEQYV. The CDR3 DNA follows: TGTGCCAGCGGGACCTCCTACGAGCAGTACGTC.